Shown below are 3 T cell receptor beta chains from a single sample sequenced in a study of cytomegalovirus exposure and HLA in healthy donors. Both 60 Vbeta primers and 13 Jbeta primers went into the PCR. Clones were sequenced by immunoSEQ multiplex PCR, and TCRdb holds only the in-frame ones, with some missing. The sample table sets out more than 200,000 clones. Sequences were obtained from PBMCs. The receptor set was obtained from a woman aged 25 to 39 in good health and CMV-seropositive.

The genes are TRBV15 and TRBJ2-1; D might be TRBD2 (7 bases). The CDR3 contains 14 residues. V lost 0 bases and J lost 11, with 14 bases in between. Germline V lookup: CDR1 LNHNV, CDR2 YYDKDF (reference sequence). The CDR3 DNA follows: TGTGCCACCAGCAGAGATAGGGGGGGTAAGAAGCAGTTCTTC. Protein product: CATSRDRGGKKQFF.

The chain uses TRBV19 and TRBJ2-1; D may be TRBD2 (6 bases). Trimming stripped 1 base from V and 9 bases from J, with 13 bases between. This CDR3 is built from 14 residues. Germline V gene lookup returns CDR1 LNHDA and CDR2 SQIVND (reference sequence). The CDR3 here is CASSIARGSTEQFF. CDR3 nucleotide sequence: TGTGCCAGTAGTATAGCGCGGGGCTCAACTGAGCAGTTCTTC.

As regards this clone: Other DNA variants within this sample encode the same CDR3. This sequence joins TRBV18 and TRBJ1-1; possible D gene TRBD1, 5 bases. Trimming left V 0 bases short and J 1 base short, with 9 bases between. This CDR3 comprises 15 residues. Germline-derived CDR1 and CDR2 are KGHSH and LQKENI. CDR3 DNA: TGTGCCAGCTCACCACCAAGCCAGGGGAACACTGAAGCTTTCTTT. Amino acids: CASSPPSQGNTEAFF.